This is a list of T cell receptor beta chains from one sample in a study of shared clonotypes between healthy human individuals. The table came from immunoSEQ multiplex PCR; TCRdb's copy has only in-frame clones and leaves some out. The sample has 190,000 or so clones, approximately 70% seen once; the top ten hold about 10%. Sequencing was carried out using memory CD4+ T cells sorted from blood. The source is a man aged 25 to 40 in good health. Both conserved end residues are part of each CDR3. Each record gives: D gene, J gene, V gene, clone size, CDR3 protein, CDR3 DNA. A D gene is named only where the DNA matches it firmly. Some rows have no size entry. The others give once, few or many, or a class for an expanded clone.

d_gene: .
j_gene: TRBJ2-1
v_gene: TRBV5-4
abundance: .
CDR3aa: CASSLDLAYNEQFF
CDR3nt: TGTGCCAGCAGCTTGGACCTAGCCTACAATGAGCAGTTCTTC

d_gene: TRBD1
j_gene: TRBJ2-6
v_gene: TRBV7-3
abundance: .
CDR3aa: CASSSTGGRSGANVLTF
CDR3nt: TGTGCCAGCAGCTCAACAGGGGGCCGCTCTGGGGCCAACGTCCTGACTTTC

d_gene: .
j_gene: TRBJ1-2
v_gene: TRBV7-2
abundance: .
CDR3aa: CASSLDRGNYGYTF
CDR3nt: TGTGCCAGCAGCTTAGACCGGGGAAACTATGGCTACACCTTC

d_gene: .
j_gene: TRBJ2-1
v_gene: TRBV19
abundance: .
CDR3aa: CASSMRITFWESSYNEQFF
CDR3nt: TGTGCCAGTAGTATGAGGATTACTTTTTGGGAGAGCTCCTACAATGAGCAGTTCTTC

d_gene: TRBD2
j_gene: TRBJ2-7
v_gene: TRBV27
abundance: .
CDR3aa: CASSRTSGSYEQYF
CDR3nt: TGTGCCAGCAGTCGGACTAGCGGGAGTTACGAGCAGTACTTC

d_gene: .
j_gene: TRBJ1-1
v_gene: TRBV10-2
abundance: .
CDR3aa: CASRTGRTEAFF
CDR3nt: TGCGCCAGCAGAACAGGGCGTACTGAAGCTTTCTTT

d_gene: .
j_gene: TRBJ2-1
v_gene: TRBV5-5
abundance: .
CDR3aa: CASSLATTAYNEQFF
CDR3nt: TGTGCCAGCAGCTTGGCTACCACGGCCTACAATGAGCAGTTCTTC

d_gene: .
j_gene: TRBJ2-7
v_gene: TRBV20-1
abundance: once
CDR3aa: CSAFLTYEQYF
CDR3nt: TGCAGTGCTTTCTTGACATACGAGCAGTACTTC

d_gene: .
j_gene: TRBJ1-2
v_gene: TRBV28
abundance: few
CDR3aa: CASTLGINNYGYTF
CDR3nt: TGTGCCAGCACCCTCGGGATTAATAACTATGGCTACACCTTC

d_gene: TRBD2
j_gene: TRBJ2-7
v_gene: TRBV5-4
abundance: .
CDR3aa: CASSRPGLASYEQYF
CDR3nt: TGTGCCAGCAGCCGACCGGGACTAGCGTCATACGAGCAGTACTTC

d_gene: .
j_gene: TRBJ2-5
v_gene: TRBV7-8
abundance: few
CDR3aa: CASSLYGNQETQYF
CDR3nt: TGTGCCAGCAGCCTATACGGGAACCAAGAGACCCAGTACTTC

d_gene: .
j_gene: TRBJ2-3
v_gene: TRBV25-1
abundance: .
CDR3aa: CASSEAGRWDTQYF
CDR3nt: TGTGCCAGCAGTGAAGCGGGGAGGTGGGATACGCAGTATTTT

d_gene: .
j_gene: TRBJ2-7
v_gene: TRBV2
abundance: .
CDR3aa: CASLLGLSNNYEQYF
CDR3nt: TGTGCCAGCCTACTGGGATTGAGCAACAACTACGAGCAGTACTTC

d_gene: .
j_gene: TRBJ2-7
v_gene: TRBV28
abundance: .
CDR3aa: CASSSPVLERVHNSYEQYF
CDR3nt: TGTGCCAGCAGTTCCCCGGTCTTAGAGCGGGTCCATAACTCCTACGAGCAGTACTTC

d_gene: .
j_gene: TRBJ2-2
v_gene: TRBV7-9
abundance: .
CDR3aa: CASKHPNTGELFF
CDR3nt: TGTGCCAGCAAACACCCGAACACCGGGGAGCTGTTTTTT

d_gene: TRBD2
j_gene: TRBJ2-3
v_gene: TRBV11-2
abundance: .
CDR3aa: CASSLMGLAGGPSVDTQYF
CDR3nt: TGTGCCAGCAGCTTAATGGGACTAGCGGGAGGGCCGAGTGTGGATACGCAGTATTTT

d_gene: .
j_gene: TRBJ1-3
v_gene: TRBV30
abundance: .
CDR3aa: CACTAEYTIYF
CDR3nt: TGTGCCTGCACCGCTGAGTACACCATATATTTT

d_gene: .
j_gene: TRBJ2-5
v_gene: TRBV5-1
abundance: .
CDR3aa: CASSLDNGPSQETQYF
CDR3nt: TGCGCCAGCAGCTTGGATAATGGTCCTAGCCAAGAGACCCAGTACTTC

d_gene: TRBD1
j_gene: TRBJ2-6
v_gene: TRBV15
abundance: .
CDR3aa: CATSRGDRGTSGANVLTF
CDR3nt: TGTGCCACCAGCAGAGGGGACAGGGGGACCTCTGGGGCCAACGTCCTGACTTTC

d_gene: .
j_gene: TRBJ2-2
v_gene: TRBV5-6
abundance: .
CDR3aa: CASSFTGQNTGELFF
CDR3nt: TGTGCCAGCAGCTTTACCGGACAGAACACCGGGGAGCTGTTTTTT

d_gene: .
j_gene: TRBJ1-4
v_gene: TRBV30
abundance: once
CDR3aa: CAWRGGLNEKLFF
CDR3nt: TGTGCCTGGAGGGGTGGGCTTAATGAAAAACTGTTTTTT

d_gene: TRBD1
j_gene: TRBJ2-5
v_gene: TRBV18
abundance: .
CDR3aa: CASSPGQEETQYF
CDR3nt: TGCGCCAGCTCACCAGGACAGGAAGAGACCCAGTACTTC

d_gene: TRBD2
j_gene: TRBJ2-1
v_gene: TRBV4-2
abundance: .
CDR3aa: CASSRLAGGGTYEQFF
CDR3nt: TGTGCCAGCAGCCGACTAGCGGGAGGTGGTACATATGAGCAGTTCTTC

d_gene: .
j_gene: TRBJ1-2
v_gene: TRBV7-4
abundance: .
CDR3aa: CASSSNGYF
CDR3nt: TGTGCCAGCAGCTCAAACGGGTACTTC

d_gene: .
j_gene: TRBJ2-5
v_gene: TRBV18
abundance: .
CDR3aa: CASSPPANRLGTQYF
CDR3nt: TGTGCCAGCTCACCACCTGCGAACAGGCTCGGGACCCAGTACTTC

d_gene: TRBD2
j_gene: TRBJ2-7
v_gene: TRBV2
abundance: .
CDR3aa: CATIAGISYEQYF
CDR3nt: TGTGCCACCATAGCGGGGATCTCCTACGAGCAGTACTTC

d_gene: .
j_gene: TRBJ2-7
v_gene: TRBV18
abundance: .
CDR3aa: CASSRGHYEQYF
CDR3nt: TGTGCCAGCTCTCGGGGGCACTACGAGCAGTACTTC

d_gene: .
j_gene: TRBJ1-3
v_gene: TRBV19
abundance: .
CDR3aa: CASSGQHSGNTIYF
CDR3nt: TGTGCCAGTAGTGGACAGCACTCTGGAAACACCATATATTTT

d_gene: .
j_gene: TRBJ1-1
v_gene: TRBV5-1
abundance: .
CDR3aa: CASSPEPGQPDTEAFF
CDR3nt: TGCGCCAGCAGCCCGGAGCCAGGGCAGCCGGACACTGAAGCTTTCTTT

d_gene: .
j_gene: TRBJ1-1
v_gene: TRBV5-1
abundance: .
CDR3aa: CASSLEYKGGTEAFF
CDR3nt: TGCGCCAGCAGCTTGGAATATAAGGGAGGTACTGAAGCTTTCTTT

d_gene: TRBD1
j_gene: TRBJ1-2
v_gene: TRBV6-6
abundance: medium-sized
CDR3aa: CASRDRGIENYGYTF
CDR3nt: TGTGCCAGCAGGGACAGGGGAATAGAGAACTATGGCTACACCTTC

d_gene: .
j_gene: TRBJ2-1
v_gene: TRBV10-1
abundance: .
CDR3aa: CASGRYNEQFF
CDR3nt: TGCGCCAGCGGGAGATACAATGAGCAGTTCTTC

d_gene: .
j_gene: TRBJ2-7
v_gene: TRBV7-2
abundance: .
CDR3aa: CASSPGQSWDEQYF
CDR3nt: TGTGCCAGCAGCCCGGGTCAATCCTGGGACGAGCAGTACTTC

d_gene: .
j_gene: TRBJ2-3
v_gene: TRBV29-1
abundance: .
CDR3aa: CSVSPTGYGTDTQYF
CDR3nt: TGCAGCGTTTCCCCGACGGGGTACGGCACAGATACGCAGTATTTT

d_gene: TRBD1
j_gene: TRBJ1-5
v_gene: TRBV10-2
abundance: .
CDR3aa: CASSETGGPPQHF
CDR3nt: TGCGCCAGCAGTGAGACAGGGGGTCCGCCCCAGCATTTT

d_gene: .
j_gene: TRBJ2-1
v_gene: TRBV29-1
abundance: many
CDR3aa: CSVVWLANEQFF
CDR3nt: TGCAGCGTTGTGTGGCTAGCGAATGAGCAGTTCTTC

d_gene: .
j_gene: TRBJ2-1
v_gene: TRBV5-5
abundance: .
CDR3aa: CASSLFSASYNNEQFF
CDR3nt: TGTGCCAGCAGCTTGTTTTCGGCTAGCTATAACAATGAGCAGTTCTTC

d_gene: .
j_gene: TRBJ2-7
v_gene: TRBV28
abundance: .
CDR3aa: CASSLYQGSYF
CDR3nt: TGTGCCAGCAGTTTGTATCAGGGCTCCTACTTC

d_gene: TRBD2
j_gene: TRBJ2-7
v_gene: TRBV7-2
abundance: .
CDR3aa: CASSLRASGRAISYEQYF
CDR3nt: TGTGCCAGCAGCTTAAGGGCTAGCGGGAGGGCCATCTCCTACGAGCAGTACTTC

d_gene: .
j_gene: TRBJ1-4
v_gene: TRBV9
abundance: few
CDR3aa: CASSVGVGGGKLFF
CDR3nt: TGTGCCAGCAGCGTAGGAGTAGGGGGAGGCAAACTGTTTTTT

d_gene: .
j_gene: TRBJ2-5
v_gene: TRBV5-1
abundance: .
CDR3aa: CASSLAGRGARQETQYF
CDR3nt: TGCGCCAGCAGCTTGGCCGGTAGGGGGGCGCGGCAAGAGACCCAGTACTTC

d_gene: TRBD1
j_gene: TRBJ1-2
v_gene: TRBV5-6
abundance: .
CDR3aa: CASSLFTATGRDGYTF
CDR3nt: TGTGCCAGCAGCTTGTTTACTGCGACAGGGCGGGATGGCTACACCTTC

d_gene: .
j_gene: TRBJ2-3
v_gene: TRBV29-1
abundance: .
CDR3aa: CSVALTGSTDTQYF
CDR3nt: TGCAGCGTAGCACTAACAGGGTCCACAGATACGCAGTATTTT

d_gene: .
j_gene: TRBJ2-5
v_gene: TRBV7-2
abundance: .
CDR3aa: CASSLRSQGSFQETQYF
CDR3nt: TGTGCCAGCAGCTTACGGTCTCAGGGCTCATTCCAAGAGACCCAGTACTTC

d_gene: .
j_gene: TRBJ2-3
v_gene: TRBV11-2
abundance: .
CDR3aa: CASSLLTQPQYF
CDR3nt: TGTGCCAGCAGCTTATTAACCCAGCCGCAGTATTTT

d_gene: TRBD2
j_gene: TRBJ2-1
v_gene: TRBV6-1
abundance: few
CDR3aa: CASSELTSGTYNEQFF
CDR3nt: TGTGCCAGCAGTGAATTGACTAGCGGAACCTACAATGAGCAGTTCTTC